These 10 T cell receptor beta chains originate from one sample sequenced in a study of blood T cells in healthy people across ages. Then a second PCR, running roughly 7 to 12 cycles, was carried out with a sample-barcoded 5' primer and a J-beta primer mix. In TCRdb, the 5' RACE reads were re-called with MiXCR into one record per CDR3 protein. The sample includes approximately 810,000 distinct CDR3 sequences, under 30% of them seen just once. The sample was blood. The receptors were gathered from an elderly woman in good health.

This chain connects TRBV10-3 to TRBJ1-2, with TRBD1 matching 7 bases. The CDR3 is made up of 14 amino acids. Germline-derived CDR1 and CDR2 are ENHRY and SYGVKD. The ends lost 6 bases at V and 6 bases at J; junction bases unmatched: 10. The CDR3 sequence is CAIRRPGQGDGYTF. Here the CDR3 DNA reads TGTGCCATCAGAAGACCTGGGCAGGGGGATGGCTACACCTTC.

This clonotype showed up many times. The chain joins TRBV5-1 to TRBJ2-5; D not certain. With 2 bases removed from V and 2 bases from J, the gap between germline ends came to 10 bases. The CDR3 has 14 residues. Germline V gene lookup returns CDR1 SGHRS and CDR2 YFSETQ. CDR3 region: CASSFNGQQETQYF. The CDR3 nucleotides read TGCGCCAGCAGCTTTAATGGGCAACAAGAGACCCAGTACTTC. The full variable domain, its missing parts supplied by reference TRBV5-1 and TRBJ2-5, is KAGVTQTPRYLIKTRGQQVTLSCSPISGHRSVSWYQQTPGQGLQFLFEYFSETQRNKGNFPGRFSGRQFSNSRSEMNVSTLELGDSALYLCASSFNGQQETQYFGPGTRLLVL.

This clonotype was counted between two and nine times. A much larger clone differs by one base, so this may be a read error. The gene calls are TRBV5-1 and TRBJ2-5; D is unclear. The CDR3 has 13 amino acids. V lost 1 base and J lost 11, with 15 bases in between. Germline lookup yields CDR1 SGHRS and CDR2 YFSETQ. The CDR3 region has the DNA TGCGCCAGCAGCTTGTTGCCCAAGGAACAGCAGTACTTC. Translated: CASSLLPKEQQYF.

This clonotype was picked up a small number of times. This rearrangement joins TRBV7-2 to TRBJ2-1; a possible D gene is TRBD2 (5 bases). The CDR3 loop spans 14 amino acids. Germline loops: CDR1 SGHTA, CDR2 FQGNSA. The V end was cut by 0 bases, the J end by 7 bases, with 10 bases between. The chain's CDR3 is CASSLALVYNEQFF. For the CDR3, the DNA is TGTGCCAGCAGCTTAGCACTAGTGTATAATGAGCAGTTCTTC.

The table lists this clonotype with many counts. The chain links TRBV7-2 to TRBJ2-1, with D perhaps being TRBD1 or TRBD2 (6 bases each). V lost 4 bases to trimming and J lost 7 bases, with 11 bases between them. The CDR3 loop spans 13 amino acids. Looked up from germline, CDR1 is SGHTA and CDR2 is FQGNSA. The CDR3 sequence is CASSWGAKNEQFF. DNA of the CDR3: TGTGCCAGCAGCTGGGGGGCGAAGAATGAGCAGTTCTTC. Together with reference TRBV7-2 and TRBJ2-1, the CDR3 gives the full variable domain: GAGVSQSPSNKVTEKGKDVELRCDPISGHTALYWYRQSLGQGLEFLIYFQGNSAPDKSGLPSDRFSAERTGGSVSTLTIQRTQQEDSAVYLCASSWGAKNEQFFGPGTRLTVL.

This sequence joins TRBV11-2 and TRBJ1-1; D remains ambiguous. Germline V gene lookup returns CDR1 SGHAT and CDR2 FQNNGV. V lost 2 bases, J lost 3 bases, and 10 bases lay in between. The CDR3 has 14 residues. CDR3 amino acids: CASSLIGLDTEAFF. The CDR3 nucleotides are TGTGCCAGCAGCTTAATCGGGCTGGACACTGAAGCTTTCTTT.

V and J are TRBV7-2 and TRBJ1-5; no reliable D call. CDR1 is SGHTA and CDR2 is FQGNSA in the germline V gene. The CDR3 consists of 13 residues. V dropped 5 bases and J dropped 6 bases, with 11 bases sitting between them. The CDR3 DNA reads TGTGCCAGCAGCCTCGAATCAAGTCAGCCCCAGCATTTT. Amino acid sequence: CASSLESSQPQHF.

With regard to this clonotype: This may arise from a read error, as a much more abundant clone is one base away. V gene TRBV19 combines with J gene TRBJ2-7, with 9 bases aligning to TRBD2. Trimming removed 3 bases from V and 12 bases from J; junction bases left unmatched: 3. CDR3 length: 11 residues. The germline CDR1 and CDR2 sequences are LNHDA and SQIVND (reference sequence). The CDR3 DNA sequence: TGTGCCAGTAGTATGAGCGGGGGGTTGTACTTC. As protein: CASSMSGGLYF.

Concerning this clonotype: One end of the junction varies from germline; a read error may be responsible. This chain joins TRBV7-2 and TRBJ1-1, with D unresolved. The CDR3 is 12 amino acids. The germline V gene encodes CDR1 SGHTA and CDR2 FQGNSA. CDR3 bases: TGTGCCAGCAGGTCCACAGAGACTGGAGCTTTCTTT. The encoded protein is CASRSTETGAFF.

The sample holds many counts of this clonotype. The J gene is TRBJ2-7, the V gene TRBV6-6; possibly TRBD1 or TRBD2 for D (5 bases each). The germline V gene has CDR1 MNHNY and CDR2 SVGAGI (reference sequence). V lost 4 bases, J lost 0 bases, and 16 bases lay in between. CDR3 length: 16 residues. This CDR3 is CASSSSGAPNSYEQYF. The CDR3, as DNA: TGTGCCAGCAGTTCCTCCGGGGCTCCTAACTCCTACGAGCAGTACTTC.